This entry lists 31 T cell receptor beta chains sequenced from one sample in a study of metastatic and nonmetastatic thyroid tumors. None of the patients had undergone any treatment ahead of thyroid surgery. TCRdb reprocessed the PCR reads using MiXCR. Among fewer than 40,000 clones, approximately 16% were seen once, and the ten largest hold under 3.5%. Material for sequencing was blood. Every receptor here comes from a female donor with papillary thyroid cancer or a benign thyroid nodule (not recorded which). Some clones in this sample may be carry-over from other donors' samples.

The chain carries TRBV30 and TRBJ1-5; a possible D gene is TRBD1 (5 bases). The CDR3 spans 12 residues. Germline CDR1 is GTSNPN and CDR2 is SVGIG (reference sequence). V was clipped by 1 base and J by 7 bases, with 8 bases between them. CDR3 sequence: CAWSDQGQPQHF. The DNA of the CDR3 is TGTGCCTGGAGTGATCAGGGCCAGCCCCAGCATTTT.

At least ten counts were recorded for this clone. The chain is built from TRBV5-6 and TRBJ1-2; TRBD1 might be the D (5 bases). The CDR3 has 17 residues. V lost 0 bases, J lost 3 bases, and 18 bases lay in between. Germline assignment: CDR1 SGHDT and CDR2 YYEEEE. Here the CDR3 reads CASSLAWGLQRDYGYTF. In DNA form, the CDR3 reads TGTGCCAGCAGCTTGGCCTGGGGGTTGCAGAGGGACTATGGCTACACCTTC.

This clone showed up just once. The CDR3 bases are TGTGCCAGCAGCTTAGAGTTGGAGGGCTACACCTTC. Encoded protein: CASSLELEGYTF. The V call is TRBV11-2, the J call TRBJ1-2; D remains ambiguous. The CDR3 loop spans 12 amino acids. CDR1 and CDR2 (germline): SGHAT, FQNNGV. V lost 0 bases, J lost 8 bases, and 7 bases lay in between.

In this sample, this clone turned up many times. The gene calls are TRBV5-4 and TRBJ1-6; 8 bases agree with TRBD1. The CDR3 contains 16 residues. V dropped 0 bases and J dropped 8; count of bases not matched to a gene: 7. Germline V gene data show CDR1 as SGHNT and CDR2 as YYREEE (reference sequence). The CDR3: CASSLAGGSYDSPLHF. CDR3 DNA sequence: TGTGCCAGCAGCTTGGCAGGGGGCAGTTATGATTCACCCCTCCACTTT.

The chain uses TRBV7-8 and TRBJ2-7; D uncertain. Trimming left V 1 base short and J 6 bases short, with 7 bases between. The germline V gene has CDR1 SGHVS and CDR2 FQNEAQ. This CDR3 is 12 amino acids long. In nucleotides, the CDR3 is TGTGCCAGCAGCTTAGTTGGAATCGAGCAGTACTTC. Protein: CASSLVGIEQYF.

This clone was found many times. The chain uses TRBV6-1 and TRBJ2-5, with 7 bases that match TRBD2. Germline CDR1 reads MNHNS; CDR2 reads SASEGT. The CDR3 consists of 13 residues. The trim removed 11 bases at V and 1 base at J, leaving 7 bases unmatched. The CDR3 nucleotides are TGTGCCTTCTCCCCGGGGGGCCAAGAGACCCAGTACTTC. Its translation is CAFSPGGQETQYF.

Many counts were recorded for this clone. The chain couples TRBV6-1 to TRBJ1-1; D is unresolved. The germline gives CDR1 MNHNS, CDR2 SASEGT. Trimming left V 7 bases short and J 6 bases short, with 9 bases between. The CDR3 consists of 11 residues. The CDR3 reads CASTRASEAFF. DNA for the CDR3: TGTGCCAGCACGAGAGCATCTGAAGCTTTCTTT.

This clone was seen a few times. The chain has TRBV28 and TRBJ2-7; D is unclear. The V and J ends lost 5 bases and 0 bases respectively, with 11 bases between them. CDR3 length equals 14 residues. The germline gives CDR1 MDHEN, CDR2 SYDVKM. The CDR3 sequence is CASSRWCVSYEQYF. The DNA of the CDR3 is TGTGCCAGCAGTAGGTGGTGTGTCTCCTACGAGCAGTACTTC.

In its sample, this clone was seen many times. This chain connects TRBV5-1 to TRBJ2-5; D unresolved. Trimming stripped 0 bases from V and 5 bases from J, with 11 bases between. The CDR3 is 14 residues long. Looked up from germline, CDR1 is SGHRS and CDR2 is YFSETQ. As DNA, the CDR3 is TGCGCCAGCAGCTTGGTGCAAGGAGTGGAGACCCAGTACTTC. This codes for CASSLVQGVETQYF.

This clone was recorded many times. The V call is TRBV12-3 or TRBV12-4, the J call TRBJ1-1; a weak D match, TRBD1 (5 bases). Between the trimmed V and J ends, which lost 6 bases and 1 base, there was a span of 9 bases. The length of the CDR3 is 13 residues. CDR3 nucleotide sequence: TGTGCCAGCAGACCTGACAGGAACACTGAAGCTTTCTTT. Its protein is CASRPDRNTEAFF.

This clone was observed many times. One end of the junction fails to match germline, which may point to a read error. Other DNA variants within this sample encode the same CDR3. This chain links TRBV29-1 with TRBJ1-1, with a tentative D call TRBD1 (6 bases). The CDR3 extends over 12 amino acids. Germline loops: CDR1 SQVTM, CDR2 ANQGSEA. CDR3 bases: TGCAGCGTGGGGGGGGCGTCGACTGAAGCTTTCTTC. It encodes CSVGGASTEAFF.

About this clone: This CDR3 is also generated by other DNA sequences in the sample. In DNA form, the CDR3 reads TGCGCCAGCAGCTTAACTAGCGGGCCGAACACAGTGGAGCTGTTTTTT. Translation: CASSLTSGPNTVELFF. This chain connects TRBV5-1 to TRBJ2-2; the match to TRBD2 covers 9 bases. The CDR3 runs to 16 residues. Germline V lookup: CDR1 SGHRS, CDR2 YFSETQ. The ends lost 2 bases at V and 10 bases at J; junction bases unmatched: 12.

This clone has a count of ten or more. Other DNA sequences in this specimen translate into the identical CDR3. The chain couples TRBV10-3 to TRBJ2-3, with 10 nucleotides matching TRBD2. J gave up 1 base and V 10 bases, and 2 bases lay outside the gene matches. The CDR3 length is 13 residues. The germline CDR1 and CDR2 sequences are ENHRY and SYGVKD. The CDR3 loop reads CATGLAGTDTQYF. DNA of the CDR3: TGTGCCACCGGACTAGCGGGCACAGATACGCAGTATTTT.

The chain links TRBV24-1 to TRBJ2-3; possible D gene TRBD1, 6 bases. Germline values: CDR1 KGHDR, CDR2 SFDVKD. CDR3 length equals 13 residues. V was clipped by 9 bases and J by 2 bases, with 11 bases between them. CDR3 bases: TGTGCCACCTCAGGGGCCATCACAGATACGCAGTATTTT. Encoded protein: CATSGAITDTQYF.

This clone was found many times. The chain is built from TRBV5-6 and TRBJ1-2, with D possibly matching TRBD1 (6 bases). This CDR3 is 15 amino acids long. V gave up 4 bases and J gave up 3 bases, with 16 bases separating them. CDR1 SGHDT and CDR2 YYEEEE come from the germline V gene. The CDR3 loop reads CASSLTGGPDYGYTF. The CDR3 DNA reads as TGTGCCAGCAGCCTGACGGGGGGCCCGGACTATGGCTACACCTTC.

The chain employs TRBV6-9 and TRBJ1-6; D not resolved. This CDR3 comprises 11 residues. Germline assignment: CDR1 MNHGY and CDR2 SVAAGI. Trimming took off 7 bases at V and 7 bases at J, with 5 bases between the two ends. The CDR3 DNA follows: TGTGCCAGCATCGGAAATTCACCCCTCCACTTT. It codes for CASIGNSPLHF.

The chain couples TRBV20-1 to TRBJ1-6; D is unclear. Germline V lookup: CDR1 DFQATT, CDR2 SNEGSKA (reference sequence). The CDR3 spans 13 residues. Here the CDR3 reads CILSGMVNSPLHF. Here the CDR3 DNA reads TGCATCCTCAGCGGCATGGTGAATTCACCCCTCCACTTT.

The sample holds many counts of this clone. The chain links TRBV7-2 to TRBJ1-6; D remains unclear. With 4 bases removed from V and 0 bases from J, the gap between germline ends came to 13 bases. The CDR3 loop spans 17 amino acids. Germline CDR1 and CDR2: SGHTA and FQGNSA. CDR3 in amino acids: CASSYGRKSSYNSPLHF. CDR3 DNA sequence: TGTGCCAGCAGCTACGGACGGAAGAGCTCCTATAATTCACCCCTCCACTTT.

This clone appeared many times. The chain links TRBV6-4 to TRBJ2-3; TRBD2 is a possible D gene (6 bases). The CDR3 length is 13 residues. Looked up from germline, CDR1 is MRHNA and CDR2 is SNTAGT. Trimming pared 5 bases from V and 0 bases from J, leaving 6 bases between. The CDR3 nucleotides are TGTGCCAGCAGTAGCGGGAGCACAGATACGCAGTATTTT. As protein: CASSSGSTDTQYF.

This clone was seen ten or more times. The chain combines TRBV6-5 with TRBJ2-1; 9 positions match TRBD2. The CDR3 runs to 15 residues. Germline CDR1 and CDR2: MNHEY and SVGAGI. The trim removed 4 bases at V and 3 bases at J, leaving 4 bases unmatched. As DNA, the CDR3 is TGTGCCAGCAGTTCTCTTAGCGGGAGCTACAATGAGCAGTTCTTC. Protein: CASSSLSGSYNEQFF.

This clone was counted at least ten times. This chain uses TRBV27 with TRBJ1-6; no reliable D call. CDR1 MNHEY and CDR2 SMNVEV come from the germline V gene (reference sequence). Trimming removed 2 bases at V and 8 bases at J, with 16 bases between. The CDR3 covers 16 residues. Here the CDR3 reads CASSLRGRQDHSPLHF. In DNA form, the CDR3 reads TGTGCCAGCAGTTTACGAGGCCGCCAGGACCATTCACCCCTCCACTTT.

The sample holds a few counts of this clone. The chain combines TRBV28 with TRBJ2-5; tentatively, D is TRBD2 (5 bases). This CDR3 is 14 amino acids long. CDR1 MDHEN and CDR2 SYDVKM come from the germline V gene. V lost 4 bases and J 2 bases, leaving 11 bases between the germline ends. The DNA of the CDR3 is TGTGCCAGCAGTTCTGGCTCGGGGCAAGAGACCCAGTACTTC. Protein sequence: CASSSGSGQETQYF.

This clone was detected ten times or more. V usage is TRBV6-1 and J usage is TRBJ2-1; 8 positions match TRBD2. V lost 7 bases, J lost 6 bases, and 11 bases stayed unmatched. This CDR3 comprises 15 residues. CDR1 is MNHNS, CDR2 SASEGT, per germline. The CDR3 reads CASTQGAGEGNEQFF. CDR3 in DNA: TGTGCCAGCACCCAAGGAGCGGGAGAGGGCAATGAGCAGTTCTTC.

This clone occurred a few times. Other DNA sequences in the sample encode the same CDR3. The V gene is TRBV6-1, the J gene TRBJ1-5; D perhaps matches TRBD1 (5 bases). V was cut by 6 bases and J by 5 bases, with 17 bases left in between. The CDR3 is made up of 15 amino acids. In germline, CDR1 is MNHNS, CDR2 SASEGT. Written as DNA, the CDR3 is TGTGCCAGCAGCAGCGGCGGGACTGGGGATCAGCCCCAGCATTTT. It is translated as CASSSGGTGDQPQHF.

In this sample, this clone turned up many times. The chain carries TRBV3-1 and TRBJ1-4; D may be TRBD1 (6 bases). V lost 4 bases and J lost 8, with 17 bases in between. Germline loops: CDR1 LGHDT, CDR2 YNNKEL (reference sequence). The CDR3 covers 15 residues. The CDR3 coding sequence is TGTGCCAGCAGCCGGGGGCATGGCGGTAAGGAAAAACTGTTTTTT. Its translation is CASSRGHGGKEKLFF.

This clone has a handful of counts. The CDR3 DNA is TGCAGTGCTAGAATGGGCGGACAGGGTGGGAGGGTGGCCAACGTCCTGACTTTC. This translates into CSARMGGQGGRVANVLTF. The rearrangement joins TRBV20-1 to TRBJ2-6, with D maybe TRBD1 (8 bases). There are 18 residues in the CDR3. Germline-derived CDR1 and CDR2 are DFQATT and SNEGSKA (reference sequence). Trimming removed 2 bases at V and 6 bases at J, with 23 bases between.

In its sample, this clone was seen many times. The chain employs TRBV12-3 or TRBV12-4 and TRBJ1-1, with 8 bases lining up with TRBD1. V shed 6 bases, J shed 2 bases, and the junction held 5 bases outside the gene matches. CDR3 length: 14 amino acids. In DNA, the CDR3 is TGTGCCAGCAGACGGACAGGGCCCAACACTGAAGCTTTCTTT. Its protein is CASRRTGPNTEAFF.

In nucleotides, the CDR3 is TGTGCCAGAGGTCAGAGCCACTTGCCCCTCCTCGAGCAGTACTTC. This gives the protein CARGQSHLPLLEQYF. The rearrangement links TRBV2 to TRBJ2-7; D is unclear. CDR3 length: 15 amino acids. CDR1 and CDR2 (germline): SNHLY, FYNNEI. The ends were cut back, 9 bases at V and 6 bases at J, with 24 bases in the middle. The full variable domain, in which reference TRBV2 and TRBJ2-7 provide the parts outside the CDR3, is EPEVTQTPSHQVTQMGQEVILRCVPISNHLYFYWYRQILGQKVEFLVSFYNNEISEKSEIFDDQFSVERPDGSNFTLKIRSTKLEDSAMYFCARGQSHLPLLEQYFGPGTRLTVT.

This clone was detected many times. Germline and junction disagree at one end, which may indicate a read error. The rearrangement joins TRBV19 to TRBJ2-2; D is possibly TRBD1 (6 bases). The germline CDR1 and CDR2 sequences are LNHDA and SQIVND (reference sequence). There are 13 residues in the CDR3. In DNA, the CDR3 is TGTGCCAGCAGTACAGGGTACACCGGGGAGCTGTTTTTT. It encodes CASSTGYTGELFF.

This clone was detected many times. The chain employs TRBV27 and TRBJ2-3; D is unresolved. CDR1 is MNHEY, CDR2 SMNVEV, per germline (reference sequence). CDR3 length: 14 residues. Trimming shortened V by 2 bases and J by 2 bases, and 8 bases separated the two germline ends. In DNA form, the CDR3 reads TGTGCCAGCAGTTTAACAGAGTTCACAGATACGCAGTATTTT. Translated: CASSLTEFTDTQYF.

This clone was observed many times. The chain combines TRBV12-3 or TRBV12-4 with TRBJ1-5; D remains ambiguous. With 3 bases removed from V and 7 bases from J, the gap between germline ends came to 13 bases. This CDR3 comprises 14 residues. CDR3 loop: CASSFAYPRQPQHF. The DNA for the CDR3 is TGTGCCAGCAGTTTCGCATACCCAAGACAGCCCCAGCATTTT.